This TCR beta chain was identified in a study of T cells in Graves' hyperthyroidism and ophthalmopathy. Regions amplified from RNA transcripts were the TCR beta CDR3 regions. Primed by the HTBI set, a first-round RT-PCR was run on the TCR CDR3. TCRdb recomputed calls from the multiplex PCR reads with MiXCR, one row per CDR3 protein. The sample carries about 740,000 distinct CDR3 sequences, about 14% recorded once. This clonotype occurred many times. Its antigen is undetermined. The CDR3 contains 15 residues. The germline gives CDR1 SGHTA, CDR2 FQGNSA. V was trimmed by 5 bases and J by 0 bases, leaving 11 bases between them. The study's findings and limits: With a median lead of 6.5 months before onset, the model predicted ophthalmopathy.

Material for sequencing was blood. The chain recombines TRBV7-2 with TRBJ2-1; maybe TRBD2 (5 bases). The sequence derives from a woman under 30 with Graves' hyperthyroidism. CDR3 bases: TGTGCCAGCAGCCTCGAAGGGAGCTCCTACAATGAGCAGTTCTTC. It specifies CASSLEGSSYNEQFF.